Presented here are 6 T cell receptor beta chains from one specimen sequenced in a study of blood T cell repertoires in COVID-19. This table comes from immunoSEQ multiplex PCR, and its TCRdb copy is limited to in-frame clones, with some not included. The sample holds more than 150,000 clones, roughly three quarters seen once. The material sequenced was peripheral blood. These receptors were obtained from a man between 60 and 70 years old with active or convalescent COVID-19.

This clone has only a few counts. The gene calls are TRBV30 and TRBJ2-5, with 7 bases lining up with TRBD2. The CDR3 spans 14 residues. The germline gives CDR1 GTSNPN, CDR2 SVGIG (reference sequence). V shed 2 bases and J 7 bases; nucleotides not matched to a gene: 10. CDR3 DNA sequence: TGTGCCTGGAGTCCTAGGCGGGAGATTGGGACCCAGTACTTC. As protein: CAWSPRREIGTQYF.

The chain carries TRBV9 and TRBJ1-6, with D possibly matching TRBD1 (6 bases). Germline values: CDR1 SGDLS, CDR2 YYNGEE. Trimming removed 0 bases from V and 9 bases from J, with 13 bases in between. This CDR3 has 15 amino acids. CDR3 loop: CASSVDWGGSSPLHF. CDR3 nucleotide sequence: TGTGCCAGCAGCGTAGATTGGGGGGGCAGTTCACCCCTCCACTTT. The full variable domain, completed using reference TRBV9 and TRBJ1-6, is DSGVTQTPKHLITATGQRVTLRCSPRSGDLSVYWYQQSLDQGLQFLIQYYNGEERAKGNILERFSAQQFPDLHSELNLSSLELGDSALYFCASSVDWGGSSPLHFGNGTRLTVT.

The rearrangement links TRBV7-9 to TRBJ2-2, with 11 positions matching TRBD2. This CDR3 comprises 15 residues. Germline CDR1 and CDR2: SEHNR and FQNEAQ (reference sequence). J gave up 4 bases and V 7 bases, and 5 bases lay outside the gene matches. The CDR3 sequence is CASTETSGTTGELFF. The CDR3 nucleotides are TGTGCCAGCACCGAGACTAGCGGGACCACCGGGGAGCTGTTTTTT.

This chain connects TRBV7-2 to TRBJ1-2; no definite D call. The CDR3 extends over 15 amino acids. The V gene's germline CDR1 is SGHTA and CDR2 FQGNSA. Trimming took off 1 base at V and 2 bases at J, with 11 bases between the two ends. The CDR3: CASSLVAALNYGYTF. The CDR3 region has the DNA TGTGCCAGCAGCTTAGTGGCCGCCTTAAACTATGGCTACACCTTC.

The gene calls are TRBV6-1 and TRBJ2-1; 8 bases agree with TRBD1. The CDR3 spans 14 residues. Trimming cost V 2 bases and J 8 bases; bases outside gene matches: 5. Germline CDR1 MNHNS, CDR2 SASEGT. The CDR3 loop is CASSEMGQAHEQFF. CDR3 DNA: TGTGCCAGCAGTGAAATGGGACAGGCCCATGAGCAGTTCTTC.

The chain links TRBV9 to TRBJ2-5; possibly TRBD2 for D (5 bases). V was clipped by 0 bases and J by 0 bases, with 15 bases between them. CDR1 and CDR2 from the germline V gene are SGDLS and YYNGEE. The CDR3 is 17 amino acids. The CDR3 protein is CASSVGRSVTYQETQYF. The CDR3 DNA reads TGTGCCAGCAGCGTAGGGAGGAGCGTGACGTACCAAGAGACCCAGTACTTC. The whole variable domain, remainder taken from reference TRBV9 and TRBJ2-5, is DSGVTQTPKHLITATGQRVTLRCSPRSGDLSVYWYQQSLDQGLQFLIQYYNGEERAKGNILERFSAQQFPDLHSELNLSSLELGDSALYFCASSVGRSVTYQETQYFGPGTRLLVL.